The clone carrying this T cell receptor (beta chain) was seen a handful of times. These data are taken from a study of T cells in Graves' hyperthyroidism and ophthalmopathy. Amplification targeted TCR beta CDR3 regions from RNA transcripts. The TCR CDR3 was amplified in a first-round RT-PCR using the HTBI primer set. MiXCR, run by TCRdb on the multiplex PCR reads, gives a single entry per CDR3 protein. The sample shows about 640,000 distinct CDR3 sequences, about 14% of them seen only once. CDR1 is LGHNT and CDR2 is FRNRAP in the germline V gene. The CDR3 is made up of 16 amino acids. With 5 bases removed from V and 2 bases from J, the gap between germline ends came to 15 bases.

The sample taken for sequencing was blood. The rearrangement links TRBV12-5 to TRBJ1-4; the D gene is possibly TRBD1 (5 bases). The sequence was obtained from a woman between 50 and 59 years old with Graves' ophthalmopathy. The CDR3 protein is CASGNTPRGTNEKLFF. Here the CDR3 DNA reads TGTGCTAGTGGTAATACCCCCCGGGGGACTAATGAAAAACTGTTTTTT.